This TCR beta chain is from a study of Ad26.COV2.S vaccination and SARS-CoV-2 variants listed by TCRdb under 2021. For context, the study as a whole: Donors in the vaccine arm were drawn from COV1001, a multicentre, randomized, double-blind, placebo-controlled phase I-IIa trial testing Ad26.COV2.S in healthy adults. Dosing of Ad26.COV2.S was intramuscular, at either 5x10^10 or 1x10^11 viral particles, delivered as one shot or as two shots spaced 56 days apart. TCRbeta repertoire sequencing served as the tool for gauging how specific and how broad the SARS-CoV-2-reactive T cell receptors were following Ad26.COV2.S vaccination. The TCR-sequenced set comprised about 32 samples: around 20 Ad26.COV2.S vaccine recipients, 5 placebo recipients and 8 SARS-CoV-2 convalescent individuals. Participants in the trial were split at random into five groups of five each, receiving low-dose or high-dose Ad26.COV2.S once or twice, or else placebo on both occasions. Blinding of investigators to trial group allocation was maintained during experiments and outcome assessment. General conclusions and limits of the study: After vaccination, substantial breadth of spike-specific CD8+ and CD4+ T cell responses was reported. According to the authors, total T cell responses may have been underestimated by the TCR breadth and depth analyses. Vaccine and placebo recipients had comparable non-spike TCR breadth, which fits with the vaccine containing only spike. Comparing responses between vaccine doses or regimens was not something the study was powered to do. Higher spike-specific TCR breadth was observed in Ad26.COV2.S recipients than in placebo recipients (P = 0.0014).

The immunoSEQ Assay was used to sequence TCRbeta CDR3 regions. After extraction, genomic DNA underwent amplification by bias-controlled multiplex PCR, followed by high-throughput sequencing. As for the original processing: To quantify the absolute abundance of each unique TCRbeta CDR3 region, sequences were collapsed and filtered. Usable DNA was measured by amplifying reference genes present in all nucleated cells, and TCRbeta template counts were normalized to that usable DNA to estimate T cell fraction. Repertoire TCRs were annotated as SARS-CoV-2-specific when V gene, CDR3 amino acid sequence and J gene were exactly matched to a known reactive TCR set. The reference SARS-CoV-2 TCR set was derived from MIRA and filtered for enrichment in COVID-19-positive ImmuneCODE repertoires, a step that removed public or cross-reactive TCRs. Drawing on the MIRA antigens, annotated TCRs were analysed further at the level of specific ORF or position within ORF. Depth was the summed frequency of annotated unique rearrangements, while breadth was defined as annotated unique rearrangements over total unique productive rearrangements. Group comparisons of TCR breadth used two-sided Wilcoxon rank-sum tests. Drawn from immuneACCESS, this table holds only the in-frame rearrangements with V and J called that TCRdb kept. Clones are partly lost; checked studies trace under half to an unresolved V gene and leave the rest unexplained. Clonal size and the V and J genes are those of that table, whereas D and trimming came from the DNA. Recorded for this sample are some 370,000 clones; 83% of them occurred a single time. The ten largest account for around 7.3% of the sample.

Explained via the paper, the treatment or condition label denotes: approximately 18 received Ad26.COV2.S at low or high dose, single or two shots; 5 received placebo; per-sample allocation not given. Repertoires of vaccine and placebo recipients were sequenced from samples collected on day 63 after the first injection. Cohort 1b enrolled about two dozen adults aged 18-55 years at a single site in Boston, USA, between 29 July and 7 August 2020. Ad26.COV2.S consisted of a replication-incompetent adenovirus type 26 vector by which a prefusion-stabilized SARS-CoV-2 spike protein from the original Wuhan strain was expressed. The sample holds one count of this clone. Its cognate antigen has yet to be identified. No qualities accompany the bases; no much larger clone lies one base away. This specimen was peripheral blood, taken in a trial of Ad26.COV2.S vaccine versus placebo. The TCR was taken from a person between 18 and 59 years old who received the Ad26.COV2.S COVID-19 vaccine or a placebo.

The CDR3 region has the sequence CAISVSGGVQPQHF. The bases are TGTGCCATCAGTGTGTCAGGGGGCGTCCAGCCCCAGCATTTT. The V and J genes are TRBV10-3 and TRBJ1-5, and TRBD1 aligns with 8 junction nucleotides. Measured from the cysteine to the phenylalanine, the CDR3 is 14 residues long. The kept DNA is CDR3 alone, 42 bases in frame from the first base. V is cut back by 4 bases and J by 7 bases, with 6 bases in the junction unmatched. In the germline V gene, CDR1 corresponds to ENHRY and CDR2 to SYGVKD.